Listed below are T cell receptor beta chains from one sample, sequenced in a study of blood T cell repertoires in COVID-19. The data were produced by immunoSEQ multiplex PCR, yet TCRdb's version contains in-frame clones alone and is incomplete. The repertoire holds approximately 120,000 clones, less than 90% seen once, with over 15% in the top ten. Source material: peripheral blood. These receptors originate from a woman in her fifties or sixties with acute or convalescent COVID-19. The CDR3 runs from the conserved cysteine through the conserved F or W. D genes are given only for firm matches. Expanded clones get a size class; other rows say once, few or many, or leave the size out.

D	V	size	J	DNA	CDR3
-	TRBV6-5	once	TRBJ1-1	TGTGCCAGCAGTTACTCGGGGGCCCCCCAGACTGAAGCTTTCTTT	CASSYSGAPQTEAFF
TRBD2	TRBV5-1	-	TRBJ2-5	TGCGCCAGCGGGAGTGGCGGGAGGCAACAAGAGACCCAGTACTTC	CASGSGGRQQETQYF
-	TRBV7-6	-	TRBJ2-1	TGTGCCAGCAGCTTAGTGGGAGGGGGCTACAATGAGCAGTTCTTC	CASSLVGGGYNEQFF
-	TRBV9	-	TRBJ2-1	TGTGCCAGCAGCGTAATCCAAGCGGGTAATGAGCAGTTCTTC	CASSVIQAGNEQFF
TRBD1	TRBV6-5	-	TRBJ1-1	TGTGCCGTCCGGGACAGGCAGAACACTGAAGCTTTCTTT	CAVRDRQNTEAFF
TRBD1	TRBV9	-	TRBJ2-5	TGTGCCAGCAGCGTAGCTTCCGGGACAGGGCAAGAGACCCAGTACTTC	CASSVASGTGQETQYF
TRBD1	TRBV5-1	-	TRBJ1-1	TGCGCCAGCAGCAACCAAGACAGGGGCTCTGAAGCTTTCTTT	CASSNQDRGSEAFF
-	TRBV28	-	TRBJ2-7	TGTGCCAGCTTTTTCCGGGACTCTGGGGAGCAGTACTTC	CASFFRDSGEQYF
TRBD1	TRBV28	-	TRBJ1-2	TGTGCCAGCATCCTCAATGCAGGGGGCTCAAAAGGCTACACCTTC	CASILNAGGSKGYTF
-	TRBV10-1	-	TRBJ1-1	TGCGCCAGCACCCTCTCTGAAGCTTTCTTT	CASTLSEAFF
TRBD2	TRBV28	few	TRBJ2-1	TGTGCCAGCAGTTCTCCGGGGGGTGAGATGTTCTTC	CASSSPGGEMFF
TRBD1	TRBV27	-	TRBJ1-5	TGTGCCAGCAGTCGACAGGGTACTGTTCAGCCCCAGCATTTT	CASSRQGTVQPQHF
-	TRBV9	-	TRBJ2-1	TGTGCCAGCAGCGTAGGGGTAAGCGGGTTGGATGAGCAGTTCTTC	CASSVGVSGLDEQFF
-	TRBV28	-	TRBJ1-3	TGTGCCAGCAGTTTACTCCTAGGAAACACCATATATTTT	CASSLLLGNTIYF
-	TRBV28	-	TRBJ2-2	TGTGCCAGCAGCCGCGCCCGACAGAACACCGGGGAGCTGTTTTTT	CASSRARQNTGELFF
TRBD1	TRBV28	-	TRBJ1-5	TGTGCCAGCAGTTCGACTGGACAGGGCAATCAGCCCCAGCATTTT	CASSSTGQGNQPQHF
-	TRBV24-1	once	TRBJ1-5	TGTGCCACCAGTGATGGGGGGGGGTCCCTTAGCAATCAGCCCCAGCATTTT	CATSDGGGSLSNQPQHF
-	TRBV19	-	TRBJ1-1	TGTGCCAGTCGAACAGGGCCCAACACTGAAGCTTTCTTT	CASRTGPNTEAFF
-	TRBV9	-	TRBJ2-2	TGTGCCAGCAGACCCACATACACCGGGGAGCTGTTTTTT	CASRPTYTGELFF
-	TRBV4-3	-	TRBJ1-2	TGCGCCAGCAGCCAAGAAGGGGCGGAAAACTATGGCTACACCTTC	CASSQEGAENYGYTF
-	TRBV7-2	-	TRBJ1-2	TGTGCCAGCCTCAATATCCCAGGGAATGGCTACACCTTC	CASLNIPGNGYTF
-	TRBV28	once	TRBJ1-5	TGTGCCAGCGCCTACGGGTCGGGCAATCAGCCCCAGCATTTT	CASAYGSGNQPQHF
TRBD2	TRBV3-1/TRBV3-2	-	TRBJ2-1	TGTGCCAGCAGCACCCCTAGCGGAGGCTCCTACAATGAGCAGTTCTTC	CASSTPSGGSYNEQFF
-	TRBV6-5	-	TRBJ2-7	TGTGCCAGCAGTTACTCTGGAGGGGAGACCTACGAGCAGTACTTC	CASSYSGGETYEQYF
TRBD2	TRBV11-3	-	TRBJ2-1	TGTGCCAGCAGCTTACAGGGACTAGCGGGGGACAATGAGCAGTTCTTC	CASSLQGLAGDNEQFF
-	TRBV7-9	-	TRBJ1-5	TGTGCCAGCAGCTCCGGGAGCCGTACCCCCCAGCATTTT	CASSSGSRTPQHF
-	TRBV28	-	TRBJ2-2	TGTGCCACCCCGGGAAACACCGGGGAGCTGTTTTTT	CATPGNTGELFF
TRBD1	TRBV29-1	-	TRBJ2-7	TGCAGCGTTGAAGATAGGGCAGGGGGCATCGACGAGCAGTACTTC	CSVEDRAGGIDEQYF
-	TRBV18	-	TRBJ1-2	TGTGCCAGCTCACCACGAGAACAGACGTACTATGGCTACACCTTC	CASSPREQTYYGYTF
-	TRBV6-5	few	TRBJ1-5	TGTGCCAGCAGTTTACAGCAGAATCAGCCCCAGCATTTT	CASSLQQNQPQHF
-	TRBV6-5	-	TRBJ1-1	TGTGCCAGCAGTTACTCGTCCCAGGGCAGCGGGGCTTTCTTT	CASSYSSQGSGAFF
TRBD1	TRBV6-6	-	TRBJ2-2	TGTGCCAGCAGTCTATCCGGGACAGTGAACACCGGGGAGCTGTTTTTT	CASSLSGTVNTGELFF
-	TRBV18	-	TRBJ1-3	TGTGCCAGCTCATCTCAAGAAGGGGCTGGAAACACCATATATTTT	CASSSQEGAGNTIYF
TRBD1	TRBV30	-	TRBJ1-2	TGTGCCTGGTCGACAGGGTATGGTGGCTACACCTTC	CAWSTGYGGYTF
-	TRBV28	-	TRBJ1-1	TGTGCCAGCAGTCCCCCGACAGCGTTTGAAGCTTTCTTT	CASSPPTAFEAFF
-	TRBV21-1	-	TRBJ1-6	TGTGCCAGGAGGGTGTGGGGTTCACCCCTCCACTTT	CARRVWGSPLHF
-	TRBV10-3	-	TRBJ1-1	TGTGCCATTAGGGGTGGGACTGAAGCTTTCTTT	CAIRGGTEAFF
-	TRBV12-3/TRBV12-4	medium-sized	TRBJ2-7	TGTGCCAGCAGTTTATCAATTCGGTACGAGCAGTACTTC	CASSLSIRYEQYF
-	TRBV28	-	TRBJ2-7	TGTGCCAGCAGTTTACGAGGGCGGTCCTACGAGCAGTACTTC	CASSLRGRSYEQYF
-	TRBV5-4	few	TRBJ1-6	TGTGCCAGCAGCTTGGGCCTGGCACCACCCCTCCACTTT	CASSLGLAPPLHF
-	TRBV28	-	TRBJ1-6	TGTGCCAGCAGTTTTGAGTCTAAAAATTCACCCCTCCACTTT	CASSFESKNSPLHF